The source of this TCR beta chain is a study of blood T cells in healthy people across ages. Germline V gene sequence: CDR1 MNHEY, CDR2 SMNVEV (reference sequence). V was clipped by 0 bases and J by 10 bases; unmatched bases: 9. There are 15 residues in the CDR3. The sample holds a few counts of this clonotype. Antigen specificity is unknown. Using a J-beta primer mix together with a sample-barcoded 5' primer, a second PCR was run for roughly 7 to 11 cycles. Through a template-switch adaptor with 12 random nucleotides, each cDNA molecule received a tag. From the 5' RACE reads, TCRdb called clonotypes with MiXCR, one entry per CDR3 protein. The sample lists 780,000 or so distinct CDR3 sequences, 56% occurring once. Notes on the study in general: With naive T cell percentage, TCR beta diversity showed a strong correlation. There were more naive CD4+ cells and higher diversity in long-lived donors than in aged donors. PBMC samples, being unsorted, prevented any conclusive comparison of naive and antigen-experienced cells.

V usage is TRBV27 and J usage is TRBJ2-3, with 8 bases matching TRBD1. Material: blood. The sequence came from a man in his forties in good health. The CDR3 DNA reads TGTGCCAGCAGTTTATCGTTTGCAGGGGGCACATCGCAGTATTTT. It is translated as CASSLSFAGGTSQYF.